This is a list of T cell receptor beta chains from one sample in a study of CD8+CD57+ T cells in acquired aplastic anemia. TCRdb reanalysed the reads using MiXCR and keeps one entry per CDR3 protein. The data contain roughly 150,000 distinct CDR3 sequences, roughly 43% of them seen just once; the ten biggest clones take up 2.5% to 3.5%. The sequenced sample consisted of sorted CD4+, CD8+, or CD8+CD57+ T cells (not recorded which) from PBMCs. The origin of the receptors is a human donor with aplastic anemia. The CDR3 runs from the conserved cysteine through the conserved F or W. A D gene is named only where the DNA matches it firmly. Clone size is given for some rows only: seen once, a few or many times, or a class if the clone is expanded.

clone_size: -
v_call: TRBV7-9
j_call: TRBJ2-7
d_call: -
cdr3_nt: TGTGCCAGCAGCTTAGACGGACTACAGTACGAGCAGTACTTC
cdr3_aa: CASSLDGLQYEQYF

clone_size: -
v_call: TRBV24-1
j_call: TRBJ2-5
d_call: TRBD2
cdr3_nt: TGTGCCACCAGTGATTCCGGCGCGGGGGGGCAAGAGACCCAGTACTTC
cdr3_aa: CATSDSGAGGQETQYF

clone_size: many
v_call: TRBV11-1
j_call: TRBJ2-7
d_call: -
cdr3_nt: TGTGCCAGCAGCTTAGCGCTACCCACCCCGGGGGCCGAGCAGTACTTC
cdr3_aa: CASSLALPTPGAEQYF

clone_size: -
v_call: TRBV20-1
j_call: TRBJ2-3
d_call: TRBD2
cdr3_nt: TGCAGTGCCAACCCCCTGGGTAGCGGGATCGAAACGCAGTATTTT
cdr3_aa: CSANPLGSGIETQYF

clone_size: -
v_call: TRBV25-1
j_call: TRBJ2-3
d_call: -
cdr3_nt: TGTGCCAGCAGTGGCCTACAGGGTCGCAGAGAGGGTGATACGCAGTATTTT
cdr3_aa: CASSGLQGRREGDTQYF

clone_size: -
v_call: TRBV5-1
j_call: TRBJ2-7
d_call: -
cdr3_nt: TGCGCCAGCAGCTTGACAGGGAATCCCTACGAGCAGTACTTC
cdr3_aa: CASSLTGNPYEQYF

clone_size: many
v_call: TRBV9
j_call: TRBJ1-2
d_call: -
cdr3_nt: TGTGCCAGCAGCGTAGTAAACTCAGGGTATGGCTACACCTTC
cdr3_aa: CASSVVNSGYGYTF

clone_size: -
v_call: TRBV20-1
j_call: TRBJ2-1
d_call: -
cdr3_nt: TGCAGTGCTAGTCAGGCTAGTCTCCTCTACAATGAGCAGTTCTTC
cdr3_aa: CSASQASLLYNEQFF

clone_size: -
v_call: TRBV4-1
j_call: TRBJ1-1
d_call: -
cdr3_nt: TGCGCCAGCAGCCAAGATCTCTCCGAAGCTTTCTTT
cdr3_aa: CASSQDLSEAFF

clone_size: many
v_call: TRBV25-1
j_call: TRBJ1-1
d_call: -
cdr3_nt: TGTGCCAGCACCAGGTGGGGTGGAGTGAACACTGAAGCTTTCTTT
cdr3_aa: CASTRWGGVNTEAFF

clone_size: many
v_call: TRBV19
j_call: TRBJ1-1
d_call: TRBD1
cdr3_nt: TGTGCCAGTAGTTTTAGACAGGGGGCCGGGAACACTGAAGCTTTCTTT
cdr3_aa: CASSFRQGAGNTEAFF

clone_size: -
v_call: TRBV11-1
j_call: TRBJ2-1
d_call: TRBD2
cdr3_nt: TGTGCCAGCAGCTTAGGATCGGGACTAGCGGGGGGAGGCGAGCAGTTCTTC
cdr3_aa: CASSLGSGLAGGGEQFF

clone_size: once
v_call: TRBV24-1
j_call: TRBJ2-5
d_call: TRBD2
cdr3_nt: TGTGCCACCCGGCTAGCGGGAGAAGGAGGGACCCAGTACTTC
cdr3_aa: CATRLAGEGGTQYF

clone_size: -
v_call: TRBV29-1
j_call: TRBJ2-7
d_call: -
cdr3_nt: TGCAGCGTTGTGGAGGTGAGCGCGGGGAAAAACGAGCAGTACTTC
cdr3_aa: CSVVEVSAGKNEQYF

clone_size: few
v_call: TRBV24-1
j_call: TRBJ2-1
d_call: TRBD1
cdr3_nt: TGTGCCACCAGTGACCGGCTCGGGACAGGTGTTTACAATGAGCAGTTCTTC
cdr3_aa: CATSDRLGTGVYNEQFF

clone_size: -
v_call: TRBV24-1
j_call: TRBJ1-5
d_call: TRBD1
cdr3_nt: TGTGCCACCAGTGTCGGGACAGAGGGAGTATTTAGCAATCAGCCCCAGCATTTT
cdr3_aa: CATSVGTEGVFSNQPQHF

clone_size: many
v_call: TRBV5-1
j_call: TRBJ2-1
d_call: -
cdr3_nt: TGCGCCAGCAGCCGACGTGGTGAGCAGTTCTTC
cdr3_aa: CASSRRGEQFF

clone_size: many
v_call: TRBV19
j_call: TRBJ1-1
d_call: TRBD1
cdr3_nt: TGTGCCAGTAGTTTGAGACAGGGGGCTGCTTTCTTT
cdr3_aa: CASSLRQGAAFF

clone_size: many
v_call: TRBV2
j_call: TRBJ2-6
d_call: -
cdr3_nt: TGTGCCAGCAGGGAAAGATCTGGGGCCAACGTCCTGACTTTC
cdr3_aa: CASRERSGANVLTF

clone_size: few
v_call: TRBV20-1
j_call: TRBJ2-1
d_call: -
cdr3_nt: TGCAGTGCCCCGACATGGGGGTCCTACAATGAGCAGTTCTTC
cdr3_aa: CSAPTWGSYNEQFF

clone_size: -
v_call: TRBV28
j_call: TRBJ2-1
d_call: -
cdr3_nt: TGTGCCAGCAGTTCCCAGGGGCGCTCCTACAATGAGCAGTTCTTC
cdr3_aa: CASSSQGRSYNEQFF

clone_size: -
v_call: TRBV20-1
j_call: TRBJ2-5
d_call: TRBD2
cdr3_nt: TGCAGTGCTACGGGGGGGCCCCACGAGACCCAGTACTTC
cdr3_aa: CSATGGPHETQYF

clone_size: -
v_call: TRBV29-1
j_call: TRBJ2-7
d_call: TRBD1
cdr3_nt: TGCAGCGTTCTAACGCCGGACAGGGCGTACGAGCAGTACTTC
cdr3_aa: CSVLTPDRAYEQYF

clone_size: -
v_call: TRBV15
j_call: TRBJ2-5
d_call: -
cdr3_nt: TGTGCCACCAGCAGAGACTCGTCATTGTACCAAGAGACCCAGTACTTC
cdr3_aa: CATSRDSSLYQETQYF

clone_size: -
v_call: TRBV29-1
j_call: TRBJ1-2
d_call: -
cdr3_nt: TGCAGCGTTGACTCCGGGACACGTTATGGCTACACCTTC
cdr3_aa: CSVDSGTRYGYTF

clone_size: -
v_call: TRBV2
j_call: TRBJ2-3
d_call: -
cdr3_nt: TGTGCCAGCAGTGTGGACACAGATACGCAGTATTTT
cdr3_aa: CASSVDTDTQYF

clone_size: -
v_call: TRBV24-1
j_call: TRBJ2-5
d_call: -
cdr3_nt: TGTGCCACCAGTGCGAGATGGGGGCCGGAGACCCAGTACTTC
cdr3_aa: CATSARWGPETQYF

clone_size: -
v_call: TRBV2
j_call: TRBJ2-1
d_call: TRBD2
cdr3_nt: TGTGCCAGCAGAGGACTAGCGGGAGATGAAAATGAGCAGTTCTTC
cdr3_aa: CASRGLAGDENEQFF

clone_size: many
v_call: TRBV2
j_call: TRBJ2-2
d_call: TRBD2
cdr3_nt: TGTGCCAGCAGTGTCGCGGGAGGAGAGACCGGGGAGCTGTTTTTT
cdr3_aa: CASSVAGGETGELFF

clone_size: -
v_call: TRBV20-1
j_call: TRBJ1-1
d_call: -
cdr3_nt: TGCAGTCGTCGAGGGGGTGTTGAAGCTTTCTTT
cdr3_aa: CSRRGGVEAFF

clone_size: many
v_call: TRBV6-1
j_call: TRBJ1-5
d_call: -
cdr3_nt: TGTGCCAGCAGTGCGGGCCTGAATCAGCCCCAGCATTTT
cdr3_aa: CASSAGLNQPQHF

clone_size: -
v_call: TRBV7-3
j_call: TRBJ2-2
d_call: TRBD2
cdr3_nt: TGTGCCAGTAGCCTCCTGGCGTCTAGCGGGAGGAATGAGGAGCTGTTTTTT
cdr3_aa: CASSLLASSGRNEELFF

clone_size: -
v_call: TRBV2
j_call: TRBJ1-5
d_call: -
cdr3_nt: TGTGCCAGCAGTGAAGAAGTAGGGCGGCCCCAGCATTTT
cdr3_aa: CASSEEVGRPQHF

clone_size: many
v_call: TRBV7-2
j_call: TRBJ2-2
d_call: -
cdr3_nt: TGTGCCAGCAGCTTAACGAGGACCGGGGAGCTGTTTTTT
cdr3_aa: CASSLTRTGELFF

clone_size: many
v_call: TRBV7-6
j_call: TRBJ2-7
d_call: -
cdr3_nt: TGTGCCAGCAGCCCGTTGGGGGCAGGCGACGAGCAGTACTTC
cdr3_aa: CASSPLGAGDEQYF

clone_size: -
v_call: TRBV29-1
j_call: TRBJ1-1
d_call: TRBD1
cdr3_nt: TGCAGCGTAAACACAGGGGAGAACACTGAAGCTTTCTTT
cdr3_aa: CSVNTGENTEAFF

clone_size: many
v_call: TRBV7-8
j_call: TRBJ2-1
d_call: TRBD2
cdr3_nt: TGTGCCAGCACCACCAAGCGGGACTACAATGAGCAGTTCTTC
cdr3_aa: CASTTKRDYNEQFF

clone_size: many
v_call: TRBV5-1
j_call: TRBJ2-7
d_call: -
cdr3_nt: TGCGCCAGCAGACTCACAGGAACGGGCGAGCAGTACTTC
cdr3_aa: CASRLTGTGEQYF

clone_size: many
v_call: TRBV9
j_call: TRBJ1-1
d_call: -
cdr3_nt: TGTGCCAGCAGCGTAGCCGGCAGCAACACTGAAGCTTTCTTT
cdr3_aa: CASSVAGSNTEAFF

clone_size: many
v_call: TRBV19
j_call: TRBJ2-7
d_call: -
cdr3_nt: TGTGCCAGTAGTATAAGCGACGAGCAGTACTTC
cdr3_aa: CASSISDEQYF

clone_size: many
v_call: TRBV4-2
j_call: TRBJ1-2
d_call: -
cdr3_nt: TGTGCCAGCAGCCAAGGGACAGTGAATCACACCTTC
cdr3_aa: CASSQGTVNHTF

clone_size: many
v_call: TRBV10-3
j_call: TRBJ2-7
d_call: TRBD2
cdr3_nt: TGTGCCATCACGGGGGGACTAGCGGGGACCTACGAGCAGTACTTC
cdr3_aa: CAITGGLAGTYEQYF

clone_size: few
v_call: TRBV6-1
j_call: TRBJ2-1
d_call: TRBD2
cdr3_nt: TGTGCCAGCAGTGAAGGCTGGAGCGGGATGGGCTCCTACAATGAGCAGTTCTTC
cdr3_aa: CASSEGWSGMGSYNEQFF

clone_size: many
v_call: TRBV16
j_call: TRBJ2-1
d_call: TRBD1
cdr3_nt: TGTGCCAGCAGACTGGGACAGAGAAGCTCCTACAATGAGCAGTTCTTC
cdr3_aa: CASRLGQRSSYNEQFF

clone_size: -
v_call: TRBV14
j_call: TRBJ2-7
d_call: -
cdr3_nt: TGTGCCAGCAGCCAATTCGACGGCAGATCCTCCTACGAGCAGTACTTC
cdr3_aa: CASSQFDGRSSYEQYF

clone_size: -
v_call: TRBV19
j_call: TRBJ1-5
d_call: -
cdr3_nt: TGTGCCAGTAGTGTAGAATGGGGCAATCAGCCCCAGCATTTT
cdr3_aa: CASSVEWGNQPQHF

clone_size: once
v_call: TRBV9
j_call: TRBJ1-1
d_call: -
cdr3_nt: TGTGCCAGCAGCCCCCGACAGAACACTGAAGCTTTCTTT
cdr3_aa: CASSPRQNTEAFF

clone_size: once
v_call: TRBV20-1
j_call: TRBJ1-5
d_call: -
cdr3_nt: TGCAGTGCTAGAGTCACTCCGACCCAGCCCCAGCATTTT
cdr3_aa: CSARVTPTQPQHF

clone_size: many
v_call: TRBV7-8
j_call: TRBJ1-5
d_call: -
cdr3_nt: TGTGCCAGCAGCTTAGTGCGTTGGGGGTTTGGCAATCAGCCCCAGCATTTT
cdr3_aa: CASSLVRWGFGNQPQHF

clone_size: -
v_call: TRBV29-1
j_call: TRBJ1-2
d_call: TRBD1
cdr3_nt: TGCAGCGTTACCGGGACAGGGAACTATGGCTACACCTTC
cdr3_aa: CSVTGTGNYGYTF

clone_size: -
v_call: TRBV20-1
j_call: TRBJ2-6
d_call: TRBD1
cdr3_nt: TGCAGTGCCACGATGACAGGGGCTTACGTCTCTGGGGCCAACGTCCTGACTTTC
cdr3_aa: CSATMTGAYVSGANVLTF

clone_size: -
v_call: TRBV5-4
j_call: TRBJ2-7
d_call: -
cdr3_nt: TGTGCCAGCAGCCCGGGTGGCCTCAACGAGCAGTACTTC
cdr3_aa: CASSPGGLNEQYF

clone_size: -
v_call: TRBV2
j_call: TRBJ2-5
d_call: -
cdr3_nt: TGTGCCAGCAATACGGCGTCTGGTGAGACCCAGTACTTC
cdr3_aa: CASNTASGETQYF

clone_size: -
v_call: TRBV10-3
j_call: TRBJ2-2
d_call: -
cdr3_nt: -
cdr3_aa: CAISDMGETQYFGELFF

clone_size: many
v_call: TRBV7-9
j_call: TRBJ2-3
d_call: -
cdr3_nt: TGTGCCAGCAGCTTAGATACGCAGTATTTT
cdr3_aa: CASSLDTQYF

clone_size: -
v_call: TRBV2
j_call: TRBJ2-2
d_call: TRBD2
cdr3_nt: TGTGCTAGCAGTGTAGGGACTAATCTTCCCGGGGAGATGTTTTTT
cdr3_aa: CASSVGTNLPGEMFF

clone_size: many
v_call: TRBV4-2
j_call: TRBJ2-3
d_call: -
cdr3_nt: TGTGCCAGCAGCCCACAGGGATTGCAACTAGGGGAGTCCGTGGATACGCAGTATTTT
cdr3_aa: CASSPQGLQLGESVDTQYF

clone_size: many
v_call: TRBV27
j_call: TRBJ2-7
d_call: -
cdr3_nt: TGTGCCAGCAGTTTATACCCCAGCTCCTACGAGCAGTACTTC
cdr3_aa: CASSLYPSSYEQYF